This T cell receptor (beta chain) originates from a study of T-cell memory formation after mild COVID-19 (dated by TCRdb to about 2021). The study in broad terms: Most TCR sequence clusters were specific to one of the two donors. In a couple of donors, T-cell clones that expanded and contracted after mild COVID-19 were followed by sequencing TCRalpha and TCRbeta repertoires longitudinally. The cohort was made up of two young adult volunteers, one female and one male, who were previously healthy. The paper as a whole reports these results and caveats: Balanced CD4/CD8 phenotypes were observed for clones contracting from day 15 to 85, whereas a bias towards CD4+ was observed for a second wave of clones expanding from day 15 to 37. Only a couple of mild cases were covered by the study, and larger cohorts that include severe cases with pre-infection samples were considered necessary. Some responding clones were detected in pre-infection memory, which suggested that pre-existing cross-reactive memory T cells had joined the SARS-CoV-2 response. SARS-CoV-2 specificity of the second-wave clones peaking on day 37 was not confirmed. Contracting CD4+ clones appeared mostly in the CM and EM memory subsets, whereas CD8+ clones were enriched in EMRA.

This clonotype occurred a few times. This clone's antigen is unknown. No base-level quality is on record; no much larger clone is a single base apart. PBMCs were isolated by Ficoll-Paque density gradient centrifugation. The CDR3 runs 15 residues from the cysteine to the valine. Of the read, only the CDR3 DNA is kept; its 45 bases are in frame from base 1. Trimming costs V 6 bases and J 5 bases, and their ends lie 20 bases apart. According to the germline V gene, CDR1 reads MNHEY and CDR2 reads SVGEGT. Instrument on record: Illumina NovaSeq 6000. TCRalpha and TCRbeta cDNA libraries were built by 5'RACE with constant-segment primers, adding sample barcodes and unique molecular identifiers. RNA was extracted from every sample with Trizol reagent. Libraries were amplified in two PCR steps, with a second sample barcode and Illumina TruSeq adapters added in the second step. Sequencing of the libraries was done on an Illumina NovaSeq, producing 2 x 150 bp paired-end reads. In the source study's methods: Reads were demultiplexed and collapsed into UMI-guided consensus sequences with migec v1.2.7. Using mixcr v2.1.11, UMI consensuses were aligned to TRA and TRB V and J templates and then assembled into clonotypes. Clonotypes were classified as expanded or contracted when called significant by both edgeR and NoisET, with noise models trained on biological replicates. For edgeR calls, the thresholds were a false discovery rate-adjusted p below 0.01 and a log2 fold-change of 1. PCA with hierarchical clustering of max-normalized trajectories of the 1000 most abundant clonotypes was used as exploratory dynamics analysis. Separately sequenced CD4+ and CD8+ repertoires were used to assign the CD4 or CD8 phenotype of responding clones. TCRdb reanalyzed the raw reads on its own, using fastp at Q25 for trimming and MiXCR for clone calling, and kept in-frame beta chains. One record per CDR3 amino acid sequence lists the most common genes and DNA. These V and J calls rely on TCRdb rather than the paper's analysis. This sample lists 260,000 or so distinct CDR3 sequences; 16% were detected once. The top ten clones comprise approximately 20% of the sample.

The origin of this receptor is a man younger than 35 who had mild COVID-19 (a few samples of this study predate the infection). The sample titles of this study are shuffled in the database, so cell type and time point are left out; the donor was told from shared clones. The chain is encoded by TRBV6-2 or TRBV6-3 joined to TRBJ2-7; no confident D gene assignment can be made. Sequencing input: PBMCs or a T cell subset sorted from them (not recorded which). The nucleotide sequence is given as TGTGCCAGCAGCCAAGAGAGTGGCCTTCTCCACGAGCAGTACGTC. It codes for CASSQESGLLHEQYV.